One TCR beta chain is described in this entry. The source of the sample is a study of human T cells and chemical hapten exposure. The library tagged each cDNA molecule with unique molecular identifiers. A single record per CDR3 protein comes from TCRdb applying MiXCR to the RACE reads. The sample lists around 42,000 distinct CDR3 sequences, roughly 12% seen once, with about 5.7% in the top ten. Time point in this sample: pre-sensitization, week 0. The treatment denotes: therapeutic diphenylcyclopropenone sensitization with weekly scalp DPC. V shed 6 bases and J shed 2 bases, with 12 bases lying between them. The CDR3 length is 13 residues. Germline CDR1 is SQVTM and CDR2 is ANQGSEA.

The source of this sequence is a woman in her thirties with alopecia areata. Some clones in this sample may be carry-over from other donors' samples. The chain recombines TRBV29-1 with TRBJ2-3, with D possibly being TRBD1 (5 bases). The sample consisted of whole blood, taken in connection with sensitization to the hapten diphenylcyclopropenone (DPC). The CDR3 sequence: CSVRQPITDTQYF. The CDR3, as DNA: TGCAGCGTGAGACAGCCCATCACAGATACGCAGTATTTT.